The 25 T cell receptor beta chains presented below share a single source sample, sequenced in a study of Graves' ophthalmopathy and Graves' hyperthyroidism. Amplification of TCR beta CDR3 regions used RNA transcripts. Second-round multiplex PCR came after a first-round RT-PCR that employed HTBI primers. TCRdb independently ran MiXCR on the multiplex PCR reads; one entry per CDR3 protein. The sample consists of some 1.1 million distinct CDR3 sequences, roughly 35% of them appearing once. Specimen: peripheral blood or thyroid tissue (not recorded which). The receptors stem from an adult man with Graves' hyperthyroidism.

This clonotype was found a few times. The junction departs from the called germline gene at one end, perhaps through a read error. V and J are TRBV7-8 and TRBJ2-2; TRBD1 matches at 10 bases. The CDR3 length is 14 residues. Germline V gene data show CDR1 as SGHVS and CDR2 as FQNEAQ. The DNA of the CDR3 is TGTGCTAGCAGACAGGGGGCAAACACCGGGGAGCTGTTTTTT. Translating it yields CASRQGANTGELFF.

This clonotype was counted a few times. The chain couples TRBV6-5 to TRBJ2-7, with 11 bases matching TRBD2. The CDR3 is made up of 15 amino acids. Germline CDR1 reads MNHEY; CDR2 reads SVGAGI. After removal of 2 bases from V and 7 bases from J, the junction contained 7 bases not matched to a gene. CDR3 residues: CASSYKMRLAGEQYF. In DNA form, the CDR3 reads TGTGCCAGCAGTTACAAAATGCGACTAGCGGGAGAGCAGTACTTC.

The V and J genes are TRBV10-2 and TRBJ1-6, with D tentatively TRBD1 (5 bases). Germline values: CDR1 WSHSY, CDR2 SAAADI. The V end was cut by 6 bases, the J end by 7 bases, with 7 bases between. CDR3 length: 12 residues. The CDR3 DNA follows: TGCGCCAGCAGGGGGCGAAATTCACCCCTCCACTTT. This codes for CASRGRNSPLHF.

This clonotype was observed at least ten times. The chain has TRBV29-1 and TRBJ2-7, with unresolved D. Trimming removed 3 bases from V and 0 bases from J, with 9 bases in between. The CDR3 consists of 13 residues. Looked up from germline, CDR1 is SQVTM and CDR2 is ANQGSEA. The CDR3 is CSVDAGRSYEQYF. CDR3 in DNA: TGCAGCGTTGACGCAGGCCGCTCCTACGAGCAGTACTTC.

A few counts support this clonotype. Here the CDR3 reads CASSYRDSNSPLHF. CDR3 in DNA: TGTGCCAGCAGTTACCGGGACAGTAATTCACCCCTCCACTTT. This rearrangement joins TRBV2 to TRBJ1-6, with 7 bases aligning to TRBD1. After removal of 5 bases from V and 6 bases from J, the junction contained 4 bases not matched to a gene. This CDR3 comprises 14 residues. Per germline, CDR1 SNHLY and CDR2 FYNNEI.

The rearrangement uses TRBV19 and TRBJ2-5, with no clear D. Germline CDR1 reads LNHDA; CDR2 reads SQIVND (reference sequence). V was cut by 3 bases and J by 9 bases, with 11 bases left in between. There are 12 residues in the CDR3. The CDR3 sequence: CASSIENQPQYF. CDR3 DNA sequence: TGTGCCAGTAGTATTGAAAATCAGCCCCAGTACTTC.

This clonotype was observed many times. This sequence joins TRBV7-2 and TRBJ2-5, with D perhaps TRBD1 (6 bases). Looked up from germline, CDR1 is SGHTA and CDR2 is FQGNSA. This CDR3 region has 15 residues. V was cut by 0 bases and J by 3 bases, with 11 bases left in between. CDR3 residues: CASSLADRRKETQYF. The DNA for the CDR3 is TGTGCCAGCAGCTTAGCGGACAGAAGAAAAGAGACCCAGTACTTC.

This clonotype was detected ten times or more. V gene TRBV20-1 combines with J gene TRBJ2-7; TRBD1 aligns across 7 bases. In germline, CDR1 is DFQATT, CDR2 SNEGSKA (reference sequence). V shed 4 bases, J shed 5 bases, and the junction held 5 bases outside the gene matches. The CDR3 is made up of 12 amino acids. Here the CDR3 DNA reads TGCAGTGCTACTAGACAGGGCCACGAGCAGTACTTC. Translating it yields CSATRQGHEQYF.

This clonotype was detected only a few times. A read error may explain this, as a much larger clone is one base away. The chain couples TRBV10-3 to TRBJ1-5, with D perhaps matching TRBD1 (5 bases). Germline V lookup: CDR1 ENHRY, CDR2 SYGVKD. V lost 3 bases and J 4 bases, leaving 10 bases between the germline ends. The CDR3 consists of 14 residues. CDR3 amino acids: CAISDLGGNQPQHF. The CDR3 DNA sequence: TGTGCCATCAGTGATTTGGGGGGGAATCAGCCCCAGCATTTT.

This rearrangement joins TRBV7-2 to TRBJ2-1; 9 bases are shared with TRBD2. The germline gives CDR1 SGHTA, CDR2 FQGNSA. J was trimmed by 0 bases and V by 7 bases; bases with no gene match: 4. The CDR3 spans 15 residues. CDR3 sequence reads: CASTEAGGSYNEQFF. The DNA of the CDR3 is TGTGCCAGCACGGAAGCGGGGGGCTCCTACAATGAGCAGTTCTTC.

In the case of this clonotype: A junction boundary mismatches the germline segment, possibly from a read error. CDR3 nucleotides: TGCGCCAGCAGCCAAGACCCGGGACCAGGCTACGAGCAGTACTTC. Amino acids: CASSQDPGPGYEQYF. The V gene is TRBV7-2, the J gene TRBJ2-7; D possibly uses TRBD1 or TRBD2 (5 bases each). Germline-derived CDR1 and CDR2 are SGHTA and FQGNSA. The CDR3 totals 15 residues.

V and J are TRBV7-2 and TRBJ1-1; D remains unclear. The CDR3 is made up of 17 amino acids. V lost 4 bases, J lost 3 bases, and 21 bases lay in between. Germline V lookup: CDR1 SGHTA, CDR2 FQGNSA. The CDR3 region is CASSSALTSRVHTEAFF. DNA of the CDR3: TGTGCCAGCAGCTCCGCATTAACCTCAAGGGTGCACACTGAAGCTTTCTTT.

This clonotype was counted ten times or more. The V and J genes are TRBV6-6 and TRBJ1-2; perhaps TRBD1 as D (5 bases). Germline CDR1 MNHNY, CDR2 SVGAGI (reference sequence). The V gene lost 2 bases and the J gene lost 2 bases, with 9 bases spanning the gap. CDR3 size: 14 residues. The CDR3 region is CASSYGTENYGYTF. CDR3 DNA sequence: TGTGCCAGCAGTTACGGGACCGAGAACTATGGCTACACCTTC.

This clonotype was counted between two and nine times. V usage is TRBV28 and J usage is TRBJ2-6; either TRBD1 or TRBD2 may supply D (5 bases each). There are 16 residues in the CDR3. Germline loops: CDR1 MDHEN, CDR2 SYDVKM. V lost 5 bases to trimming and J lost 0 bases, with 11 bases between them. CDR3 sequence: CASSPNGGSGANVLTF. DNA for the CDR3: TGTGCCAGCAGTCCAAATGGGGGCTCTGGGGCCAACGTCCTGACTTTC.

This clonotype was seen only a few times. The chain recombines TRBV3-1 with TRBJ2-7, with 13 nucleotides matching TRBD2. Per the germline V gene, CDR1 is LGHDT and CDR2 is YNNKEL (reference sequence). The CDR3 covers 15 residues. Trimming took 6 bases from V and 5 from J; bases not matched to a gene: 7. The CDR3 sequence is CASSQGTSGTDEQYF. CDR3 coding DNA: TGTGCCAGCAGTCAGGGGACTAGCGGGACCGACGAGCAGTACTTC.

This clonotype came up many times. The CDR3 protein is CSATRTGGISQPQHF. The CDR3 nucleotides read TGCAGTGCTACTAGGACAGGGGGCATTAGTCAGCCCCAGCATTTT. The chain couples TRBV20-1 to TRBJ1-5, with TRBD1 matching 11 bases. Germline CDR1 is DFQATT and CDR2 is SNEGSKA (reference sequence). The CDR3 loop spans 15 amino acids. V shed 4 bases and J 6 bases; nucleotides not matched to a gene: 8.

The V call is TRBV5-1, the J call TRBJ1-6, with D possibly being TRBD1 (5 bases). Trimming left V 1 base short and J 4 bases short, with 12 bases between. This CDR3 region has 16 residues. Looked up from germline, CDR1 is SGHRS and CDR2 is YFSETQ. The DNA of the CDR3 is TGCGCCAGCAGCTTGTCGGGGGACGGGTATAATTCACCCCTCCACTTT. Translation gives CASSLSGDGYNSPLHF.

J is TRBJ2-3 and V is TRBV5-1; TRBD2 agrees at 10 bases. After removal of 0 bases from V and 2 bases from J, the junction contained 3 bases not matched to a gene. This CDR3 has 16 residues. CDR1 is SGHRS and CDR2 is YFSETQ in the germline V gene. CDR3 DNA sequence: TGCGCCAGCAGCTTGGGGACTAGCGGAGTCACAGATACGCAGTATTTT. Translated: CASSLGTSGVTDTQYF.

The table lists this clonotype with many counts. The chain recombines TRBV4-1 with TRBJ1-5; D is unclear. The CDR3 length is 17 residues. The V gene's germline CDR1 is MGHRA and CDR2 YSYEKL. V was clipped by 1 base and J by 2 bases, with 15 bases between them. CDR3 loop: CASSQGSLVKRNQPQHF. The DNA of the CDR3 is TGCGCCAGCAGCCAAGGGTCCCTCGTGAAGCGCAATCAGCCCCAGCATTTT.

The DNA of the CDR3 is TGTGCCACCAGCGGACCGTCGCAAGAGACCCAGTACTTC. It encodes CATSGPSQETQYF. The chain joins TRBV15 to TRBJ2-5, with D hard to call. The CDR3 sequence is 13 residues long. V lost 5 bases and J lost 2, with 9 bases in between. Germline-derived CDR1 and CDR2 are LNHNV and YYDKDF (reference sequence).

At least ten counts were recorded for this clonotype. Here the CDR3 reads CASSTTGTSGAETQYF. CDR3 DNA: TGTGCCAGCAGTACAACCGGGACTAGCGGGGCAGAGACCCAGTACTTC. V and J are TRBV6-5 and TRBJ2-5; 13 bases map to TRBD2. CDR1 is MNHEY and CDR2 is SVGAGI in the germline V gene. J was trimmed by 4 bases and V by 5 bases; bases with no gene match: 7. CDR3 size: 16 residues.

The sample holds many counts of this clonotype. V and J are TRBV9 and TRBJ1-6, with a weak D call TRBD1 (6 bases). Per the germline V gene, CDR1 is SGDLS and CDR2 is YYNGEE. This CDR3 comprises 14 residues. Deletions cut 4 bases from V and 8 bases from J, with 13 bases between. CDR3 sequence reads: CASSQDSTYSPLHF. In DNA, the CDR3 is TGTGCCAGCAGCCAGGACAGCACATATTCACCCCTCCACTTT.

J is TRBJ1-4 and V is TRBV6-2 or TRBV6-3; TRBD1 aligns across 10 bases. CDR3 length: 14 amino acids. Germline V gene sequence: CDR1 MNHEY, CDR2 SVGEGT. The V and J ends lost 8 bases and 8 bases, in that order; junction bases with no gene match: 8. The CDR3 region has the DNA TGTGCCAGCGGGGCCGGGACAGGGGCCGAAAAACTGTTTTTT. This sequence encodes CASGAGTGAEKLFF.

This clonotype appeared many times. The chain is built from TRBV6-2 or TRBV6-3 and TRBJ1-5; the D gene is possibly TRBD1 (5 bases). Trimming removed 6 bases at V and 5 bases at J, with 5 bases between. Germline CDR1 MNHEY, CDR2 SVGEGT. This CDR3 has 11 amino acids. The CDR3 coding sequence is TGTGCCAGCAGGACAGATCAGCCCCAGCATTTT. This encodes CASRTDQPQHF.

The V call is TRBV15, the J call TRBJ1-4; no firm D call. Per the germline V gene, CDR1 is LNHNV and CDR2 is YYDKDF (reference sequence). Trimming took 0 bases from V and 7 from J, leaving 9 bases between them. CDR3 length: 14 residues. The CDR3 reads CATSREGASEKLFF. Written as DNA, the CDR3 is TGTGCCACCAGCAGAGAAGGAGCTTCTGAAAAACTGTTTTTT.